This T cell receptor (beta chain) is drawn from a study of a mutant IDH1 vaccine in newly diagnosed glioma. Study-wide context: Most patients had radiochemotherapy with temozolomide before enrollment; others had one alone. Study-level results: It was about 93% of patients that developed vaccine-induced immune responses.

Remarks on this clone: Antigen unknown.

CDR1 is SNHLY and CDR2 is FYNNEI in the germline V gene. The CDR3 spans 16 residues. V lost 4 bases, J lost 9 bases, and 22 bases lay in between. Measured with immunoSEQ multiplex PCR; TCRdb has only the in-frame clones, and not every one. The sample holds about 94,000 clones, nearly 90% seen once. Time point meaning: week 47, end of study. Doses comprised 300 ug of mutant IDH1 20-mer peptide each, plus topical imiquimod. The chain combines TRBV2 with TRBJ2-1, with a possible D match to TRBD2 (6 bases). This specimen consisted of PBMCs, obtained from a glioma patient whose treatment included an IDH1 peptide vaccine. This clonotype was obtained from a woman between 45 and 65 years old with glioma. The CDR3 nucleotides are TGTGCCAGCAGTGTTCTTCGGTTTGGGGGGAACAGTGAGCAGTTCTTC. Amino acids: CASSVLRFGGNSEQFF.